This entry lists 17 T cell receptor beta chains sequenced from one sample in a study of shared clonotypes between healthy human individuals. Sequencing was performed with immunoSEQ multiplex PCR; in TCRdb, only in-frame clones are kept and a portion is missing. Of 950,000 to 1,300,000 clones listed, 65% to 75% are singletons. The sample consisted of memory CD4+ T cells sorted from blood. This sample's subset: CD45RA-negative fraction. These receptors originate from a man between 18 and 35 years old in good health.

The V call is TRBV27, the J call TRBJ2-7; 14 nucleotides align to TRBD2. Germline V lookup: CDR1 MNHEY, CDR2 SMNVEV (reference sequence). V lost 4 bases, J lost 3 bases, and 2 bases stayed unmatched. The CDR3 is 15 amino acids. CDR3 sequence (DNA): TGTGCCAGCAGTTCGACTAGCGGGGGGGTCTACGAGCAGTACTTC. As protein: CASSSTSGGVYEQYF.

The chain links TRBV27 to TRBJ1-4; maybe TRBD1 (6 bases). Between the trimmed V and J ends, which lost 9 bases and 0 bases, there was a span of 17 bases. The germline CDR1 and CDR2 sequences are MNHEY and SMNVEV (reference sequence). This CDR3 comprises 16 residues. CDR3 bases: TGTGCCAGTAGGTTAAACAGGGCTGCAACTAATGAAAAACTGTTTTTT. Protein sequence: CASRLNRAATNEKLFF.

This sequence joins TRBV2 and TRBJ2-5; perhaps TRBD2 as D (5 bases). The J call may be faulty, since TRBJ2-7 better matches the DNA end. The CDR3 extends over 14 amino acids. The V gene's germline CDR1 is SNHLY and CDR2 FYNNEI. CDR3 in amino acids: CASSGVIASYEQYF. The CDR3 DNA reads TGTGCCAGCAGCGGGGTGATAGCCTCCTACGAGCAGTACTTC.

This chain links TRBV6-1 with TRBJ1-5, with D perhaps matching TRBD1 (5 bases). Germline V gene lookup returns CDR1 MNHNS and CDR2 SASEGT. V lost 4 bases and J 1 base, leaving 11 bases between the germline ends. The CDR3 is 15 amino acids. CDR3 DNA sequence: TGTGCCAGCAGTGGAGGGGCGGGCAGCAATCAGCCCCAGCATTTT. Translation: CASSGGAGSNQPQHF.

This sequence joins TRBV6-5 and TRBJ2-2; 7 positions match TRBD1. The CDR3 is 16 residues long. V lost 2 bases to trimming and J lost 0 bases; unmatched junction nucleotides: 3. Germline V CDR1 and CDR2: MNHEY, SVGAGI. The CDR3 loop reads CASSYPGTANTGELFF. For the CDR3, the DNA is TGTGCCAGCAGTTACCCCGGGACAGCGAACACCGGGGAGCTGTTTTTT.

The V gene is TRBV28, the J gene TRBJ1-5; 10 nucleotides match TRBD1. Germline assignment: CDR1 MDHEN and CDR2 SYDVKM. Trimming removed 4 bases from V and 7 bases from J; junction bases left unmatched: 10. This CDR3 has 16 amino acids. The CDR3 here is CASSSGQGSRQQPQHF. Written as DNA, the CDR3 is TGTGCCAGCAGTTCGGGACAGGGGAGCAGGCAGCAGCCCCAGCATTTT.

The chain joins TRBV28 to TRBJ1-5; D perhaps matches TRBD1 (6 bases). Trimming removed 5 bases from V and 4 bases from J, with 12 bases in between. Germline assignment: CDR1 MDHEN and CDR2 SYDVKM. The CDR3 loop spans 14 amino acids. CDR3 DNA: TGTGCCAGCAGTCCACCGGACAGAAATCAGCCCCAGCATTTT. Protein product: CASSPPDRNQPQHF.

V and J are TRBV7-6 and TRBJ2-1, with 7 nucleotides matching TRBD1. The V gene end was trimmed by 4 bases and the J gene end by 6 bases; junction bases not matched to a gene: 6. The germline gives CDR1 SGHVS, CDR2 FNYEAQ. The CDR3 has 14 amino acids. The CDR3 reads CASSSKGGLNEQFF. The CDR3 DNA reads TGTGCCAGCAGCTCGAAAGGGGGCCTCAATGAGCAGTTCTTC.

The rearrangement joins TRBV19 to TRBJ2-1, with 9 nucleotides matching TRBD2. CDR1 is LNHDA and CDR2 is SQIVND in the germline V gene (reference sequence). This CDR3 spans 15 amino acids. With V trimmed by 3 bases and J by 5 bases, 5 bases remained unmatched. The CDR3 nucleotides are TGTGCCAGTAGTATTATAGCGGGGGCCGACAATGAGCAGTTCTTC. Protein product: CASSIIAGADNEQFF.

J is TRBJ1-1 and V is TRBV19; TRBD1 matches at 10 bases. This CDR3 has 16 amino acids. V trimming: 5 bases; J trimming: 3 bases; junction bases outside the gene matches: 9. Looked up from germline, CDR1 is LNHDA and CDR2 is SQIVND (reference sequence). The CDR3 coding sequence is TGTGCCAGTAGTTCCCGACAGGGGGCTCGGGACACTGAAGCTTTCTTT. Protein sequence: CASSSRQGARDTEAFF.

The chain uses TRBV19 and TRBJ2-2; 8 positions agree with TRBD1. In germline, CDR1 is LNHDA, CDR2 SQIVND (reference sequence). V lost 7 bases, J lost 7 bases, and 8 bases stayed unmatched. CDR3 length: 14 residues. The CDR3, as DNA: TGTGCCAGTACCTTGGACAGGGCTGACGGGGAGCTGTTTTTT. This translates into CASTLDRADGELFF.

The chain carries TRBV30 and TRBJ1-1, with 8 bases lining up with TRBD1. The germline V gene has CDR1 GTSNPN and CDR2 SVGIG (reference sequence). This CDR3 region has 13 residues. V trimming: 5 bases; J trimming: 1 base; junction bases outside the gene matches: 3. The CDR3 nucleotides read TGTGCCTGGGGGGGACAGGCGAACACTGAAGCTTTCTTT. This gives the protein CAWGGQANTEAFF.

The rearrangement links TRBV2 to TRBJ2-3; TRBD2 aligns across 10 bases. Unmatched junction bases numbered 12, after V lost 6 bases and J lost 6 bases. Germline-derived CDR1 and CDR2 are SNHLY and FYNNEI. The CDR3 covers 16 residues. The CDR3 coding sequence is TGTGCCAGCAGACCCCTAGCGGGAGCATTAGTGGATACGCAGTATTTT. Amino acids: CASRPLAGALVDTQYF.

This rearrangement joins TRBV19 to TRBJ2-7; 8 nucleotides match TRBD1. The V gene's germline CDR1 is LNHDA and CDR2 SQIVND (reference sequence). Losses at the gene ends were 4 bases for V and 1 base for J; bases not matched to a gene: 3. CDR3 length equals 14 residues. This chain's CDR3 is CASSTDRASYEQYF. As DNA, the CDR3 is TGTGCCAGTAGTACGGACAGGGCGTCCTACGAGCAGTACTTC.

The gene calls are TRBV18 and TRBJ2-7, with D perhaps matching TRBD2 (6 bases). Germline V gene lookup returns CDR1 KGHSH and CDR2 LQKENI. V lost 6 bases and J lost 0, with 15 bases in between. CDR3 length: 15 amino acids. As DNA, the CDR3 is TGTGCCAGCTCCCAAACTAGCTTTGGCTCCTACGAGCAGTACTTC. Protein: CASSQTSFGSYEQYF.

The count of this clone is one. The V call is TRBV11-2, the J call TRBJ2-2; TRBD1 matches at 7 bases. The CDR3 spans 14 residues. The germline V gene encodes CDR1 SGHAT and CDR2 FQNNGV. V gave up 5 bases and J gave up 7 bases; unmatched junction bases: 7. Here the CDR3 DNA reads TGTGCCAGCAGCGCCCAACGGACAGGCGGGGAGCTGTTTTTT. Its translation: CASSAQRTGGELFF. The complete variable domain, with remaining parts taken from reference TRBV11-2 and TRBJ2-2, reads EAGVAQSPRYKIIEKRQSVAFWCNPISGHATLYWYQQILGQGPKLLIQFQNNGVVDDSQLPKDRFSAERLKGVDSTLKIQPAKLEDSAVYLCASSAQRTGGELFFGEGSRLTVL.

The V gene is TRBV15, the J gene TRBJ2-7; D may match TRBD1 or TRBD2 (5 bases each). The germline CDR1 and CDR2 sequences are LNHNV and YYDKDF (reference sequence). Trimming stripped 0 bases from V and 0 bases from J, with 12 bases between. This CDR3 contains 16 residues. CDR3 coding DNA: TGTGCCACCAGCAGAGATATAAAGGGGACCTCCTACGAGCAGTACTTC. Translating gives CATSRDIKGTSYEQYF. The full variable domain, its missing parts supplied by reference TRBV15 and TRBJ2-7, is DAMVIQNPRYQVTQFGKPVTLSCSQTLNHNVMYWYQQKSSQAPKLLFHYYDKDFNNEADTPDNFQSRRPNTSFCFLDIRSPGLGDTAMYLCATSRDIKGTSYEQYFGPGTRLTVT.